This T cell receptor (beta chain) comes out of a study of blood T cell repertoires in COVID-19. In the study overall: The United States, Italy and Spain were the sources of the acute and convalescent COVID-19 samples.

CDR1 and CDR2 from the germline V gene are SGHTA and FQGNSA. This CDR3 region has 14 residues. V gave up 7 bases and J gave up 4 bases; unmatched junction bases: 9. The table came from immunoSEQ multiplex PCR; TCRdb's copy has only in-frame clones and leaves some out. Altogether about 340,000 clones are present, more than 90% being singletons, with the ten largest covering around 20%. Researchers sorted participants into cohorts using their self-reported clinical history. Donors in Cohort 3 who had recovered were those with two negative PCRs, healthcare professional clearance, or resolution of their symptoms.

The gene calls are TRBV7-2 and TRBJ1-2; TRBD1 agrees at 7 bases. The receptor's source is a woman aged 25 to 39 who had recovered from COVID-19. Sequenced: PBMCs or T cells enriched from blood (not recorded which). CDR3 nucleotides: TGTGCCAGCAACCGAAAAAGGGACAGCTATGGCTACACCTTC. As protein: CASNRKRDSYGYTF.